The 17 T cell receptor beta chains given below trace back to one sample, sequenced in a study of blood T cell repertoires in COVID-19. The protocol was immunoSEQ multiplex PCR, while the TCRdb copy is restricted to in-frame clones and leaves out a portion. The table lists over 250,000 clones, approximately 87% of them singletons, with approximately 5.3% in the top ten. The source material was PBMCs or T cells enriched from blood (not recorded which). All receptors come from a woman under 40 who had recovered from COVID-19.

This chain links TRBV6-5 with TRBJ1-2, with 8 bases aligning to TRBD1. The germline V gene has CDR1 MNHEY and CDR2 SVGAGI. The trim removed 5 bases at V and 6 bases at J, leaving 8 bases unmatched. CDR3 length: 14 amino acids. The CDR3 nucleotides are TGTGCCAGCAGTCTTATCTCACAGGGGGATGGCTACACCTTC. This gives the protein CASSLISQGDGYTF.

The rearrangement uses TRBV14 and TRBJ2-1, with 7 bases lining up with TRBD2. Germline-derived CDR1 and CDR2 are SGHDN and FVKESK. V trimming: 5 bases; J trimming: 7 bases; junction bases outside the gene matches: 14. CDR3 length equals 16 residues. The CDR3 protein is CASSGRGGPQSNEQFF. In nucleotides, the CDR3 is TGTGCCAGCAGCGGGAGGGGTGGTCCCCAAAGTAATGAGCAGTTCTTC.

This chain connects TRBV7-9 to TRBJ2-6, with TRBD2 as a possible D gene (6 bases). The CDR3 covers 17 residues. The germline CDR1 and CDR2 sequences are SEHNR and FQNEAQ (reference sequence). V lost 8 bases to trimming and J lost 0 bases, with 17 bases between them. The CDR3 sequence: CASRLRGSLSGANVLTF. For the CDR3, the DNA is TGTGCCAGCCGACTTCGGGGGAGCCTCTCTGGGGCCAACGTCCTGACTTTC.

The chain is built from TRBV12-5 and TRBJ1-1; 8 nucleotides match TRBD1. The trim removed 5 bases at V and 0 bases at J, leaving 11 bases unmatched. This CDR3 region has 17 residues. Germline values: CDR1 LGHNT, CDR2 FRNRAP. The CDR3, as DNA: TGTGCTAGTGGTCCGGACAGGGCAGGCCTTATGAACACTGAAGCTTTCTTT. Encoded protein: CASGPDRAGLMNTEAFF.

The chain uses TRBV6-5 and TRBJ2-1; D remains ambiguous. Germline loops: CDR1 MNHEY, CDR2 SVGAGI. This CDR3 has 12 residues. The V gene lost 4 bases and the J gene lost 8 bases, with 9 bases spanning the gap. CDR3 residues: CASSSPADEQFF. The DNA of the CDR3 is TGTGCCAGCAGTTCCCCGGCGGATGAGCAGTTCTTC.

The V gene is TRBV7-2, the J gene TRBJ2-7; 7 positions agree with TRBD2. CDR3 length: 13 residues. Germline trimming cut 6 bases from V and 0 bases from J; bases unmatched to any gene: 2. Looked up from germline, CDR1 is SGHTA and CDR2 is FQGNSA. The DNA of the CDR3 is TGTGCCAGCAGGGGCGGGAGCTCCTACGAGCAGTACTTC. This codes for CASRGGSSYEQYF.

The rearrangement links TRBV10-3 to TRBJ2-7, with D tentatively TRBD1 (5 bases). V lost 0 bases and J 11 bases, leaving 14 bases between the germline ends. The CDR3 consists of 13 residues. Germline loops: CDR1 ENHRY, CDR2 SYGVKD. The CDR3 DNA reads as TGTGCCATCAGTGAGTCGGAAGGGGCGAAGGAGTACTTC. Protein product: CAISESEGAKEYF.

The CDR3 DNA reads as TGTGCCAGCAGTTTATCGACCGGGGAGCTGTTTTTT. Translation: CASSLSTGELFF. The gene calls are TRBV28 and TRBJ2-2, with unresolved D. CDR3 length: 12 amino acids. Trimming took off 1 base at V and 5 bases at J, with 2 bases between the two ends. Per the germline V gene, CDR1 is MDHEN and CDR2 is SYDVKM.

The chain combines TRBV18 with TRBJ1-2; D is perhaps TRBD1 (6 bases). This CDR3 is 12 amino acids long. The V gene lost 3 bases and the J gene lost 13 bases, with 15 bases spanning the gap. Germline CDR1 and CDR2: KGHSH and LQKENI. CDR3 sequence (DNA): TGTGCCAGCTCACCCGACGGCGCAGGGGCCACCTTC. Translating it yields CASSPDGAGATF.

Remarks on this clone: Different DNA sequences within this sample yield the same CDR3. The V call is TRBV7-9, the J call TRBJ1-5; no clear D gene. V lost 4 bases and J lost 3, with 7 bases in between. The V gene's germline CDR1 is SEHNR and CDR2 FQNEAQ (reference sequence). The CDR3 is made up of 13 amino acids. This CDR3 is CASSSGFNQPQHF. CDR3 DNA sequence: TGTGCCAGCAGCTCAGGATTCAATCAGCCCCAGCATTTT.

CDR3 amino acids: CASSFNRQNTGELFF. DNA for the CDR3: TGTGCCAGCAGTTTCAACAGGCAGAACACCGGGGAGCTGTTTTTT. The chain is built from TRBV28 and TRBJ2-2, with D perhaps TRBD1 (5 bases). V shed 3 bases and J shed 1 base, with 9 bases lying between them. Germline V gene sequence: CDR1 MDHEN, CDR2 SYDVKM. The CDR3 contains 15 residues. Looking up the rest from reference TRBV28 and TRBJ2-2 gives the full variable domain: DVKVTQSSRYLVKRTGEKVFLECVQDMDHENMFWYRQDPGLGLRLIYFSYDVKMKEKGDIPEGYSVSREKKERFSLILESASTNQTSMYLCASSFNRQNTGELFFGEGSRLTVL.

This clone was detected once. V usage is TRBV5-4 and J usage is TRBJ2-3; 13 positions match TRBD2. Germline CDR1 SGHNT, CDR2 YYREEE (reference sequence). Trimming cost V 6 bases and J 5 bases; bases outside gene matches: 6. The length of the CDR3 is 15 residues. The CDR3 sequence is CASNPGTSGEDTQYF. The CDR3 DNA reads TGTGCCAGCAACCCCGGGACTAGCGGGGAAGATACGCAGTATTTT. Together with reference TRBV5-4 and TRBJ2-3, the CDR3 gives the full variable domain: ETGVTQSPTHLIKTRGQQVTLRCSSQSGHNTVSWYQQALGQGPQFIFQYYREEENGRGNFPPRFSGLQFPNYSSELNVNALELDDSALYLCASNPGTSGEDTQYFGPGTRLTVL.

CDR3 protein: CASSQHPPGTGNTGELFF. CDR3 nucleotides: TGCGCCAGCAGCCAACATCCCCCAGGGACAGGGAACACCGGGGAGCTGTTTTTT. The chain uses TRBV4-1 and TRBJ2-2; 8 bases agree with TRBD1. J lost 1 base, V lost 2 bases, and 9 bases had no gene match. The CDR3 contains 18 residues. Per germline, CDR1 MGHRA and CDR2 YSYEKL.

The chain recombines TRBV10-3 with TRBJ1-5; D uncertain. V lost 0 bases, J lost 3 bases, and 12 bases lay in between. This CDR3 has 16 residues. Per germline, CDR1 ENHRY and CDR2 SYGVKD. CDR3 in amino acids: CAISESERTLNQPQHF. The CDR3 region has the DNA TGTGCCATCAGTGAGTCAGAGCGGACTCTCAATCAGCCCCAGCATTTT.

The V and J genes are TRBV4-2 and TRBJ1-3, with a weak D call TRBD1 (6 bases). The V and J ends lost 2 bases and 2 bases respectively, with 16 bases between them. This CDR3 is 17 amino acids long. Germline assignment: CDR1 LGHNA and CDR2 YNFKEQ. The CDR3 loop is CASSQRDIVPAGNTIYF. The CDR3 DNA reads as TGTGCCAGCAGCCAAAGGGACATAGTTCCTGCTGGAAACACCATATATTTT.

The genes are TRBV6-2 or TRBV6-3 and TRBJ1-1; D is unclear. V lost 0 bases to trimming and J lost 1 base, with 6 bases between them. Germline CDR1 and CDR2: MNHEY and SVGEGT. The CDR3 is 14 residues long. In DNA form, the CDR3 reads TGTGCCAGCAGTTACTCTACGCGGAACACTGAAGCTTTCTTT. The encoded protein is CASSYSTRNTEAFF.

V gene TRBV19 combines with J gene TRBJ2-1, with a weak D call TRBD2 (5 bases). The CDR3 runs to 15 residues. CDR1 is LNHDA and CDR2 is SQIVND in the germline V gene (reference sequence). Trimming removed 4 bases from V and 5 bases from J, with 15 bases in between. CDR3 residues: CASSRAGILDNEQFF. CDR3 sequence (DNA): TGTGCCAGTAGTAGAGCCGGGATCCTAGACAATGAGCAGTTCTTC. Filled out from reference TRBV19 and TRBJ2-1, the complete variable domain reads DGGITQSPKYLFRKEGQNVTLSCEQNLNHDAMYWYRQDPGQGLRLIYYSQIVNDFQKGDIAEGYSVSREKKESFPLTVTSAQKNPTAFYLCASSRAGILDNEQFFGPGTRLTVL.